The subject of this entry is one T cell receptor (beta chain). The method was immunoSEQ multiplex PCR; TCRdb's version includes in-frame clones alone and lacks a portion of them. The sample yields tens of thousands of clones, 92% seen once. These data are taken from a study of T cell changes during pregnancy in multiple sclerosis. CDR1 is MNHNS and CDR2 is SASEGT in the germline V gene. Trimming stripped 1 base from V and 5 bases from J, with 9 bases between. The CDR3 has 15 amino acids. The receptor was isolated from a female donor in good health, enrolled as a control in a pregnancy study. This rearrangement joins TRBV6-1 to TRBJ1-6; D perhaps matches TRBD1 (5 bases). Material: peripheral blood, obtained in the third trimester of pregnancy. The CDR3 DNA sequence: TGTGCCAGCAGTGAAGGTCTAGGGGATAATTCACCCCTCCACTTT. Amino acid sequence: CASSEGLGDNSPLHF.